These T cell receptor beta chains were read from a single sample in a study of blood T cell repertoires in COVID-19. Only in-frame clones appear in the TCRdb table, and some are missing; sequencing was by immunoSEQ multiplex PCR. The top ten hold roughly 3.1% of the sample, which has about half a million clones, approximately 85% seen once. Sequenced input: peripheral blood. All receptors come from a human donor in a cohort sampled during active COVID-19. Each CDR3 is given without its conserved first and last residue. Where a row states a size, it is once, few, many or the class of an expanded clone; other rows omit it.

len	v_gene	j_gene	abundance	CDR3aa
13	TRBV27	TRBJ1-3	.	ASRSGGLSGNTIY
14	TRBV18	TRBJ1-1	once	ASSPPGRQRNTEAF
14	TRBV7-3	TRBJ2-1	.	ASSTRLGLAMDEQF
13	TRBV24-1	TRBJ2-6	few	ATSDRGSGANVLT
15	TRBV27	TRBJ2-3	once	ASSPPGQGAITDTQY
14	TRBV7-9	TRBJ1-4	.	ASSLRQGATNEKLF
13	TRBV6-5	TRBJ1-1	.	ASHEFGGLDTEAF
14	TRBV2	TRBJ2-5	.	ASSEKDGRAKETQY
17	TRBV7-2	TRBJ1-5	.	ASSLPPRGVTNSNQPQH
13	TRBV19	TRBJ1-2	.	ASTPVETRGYGYT
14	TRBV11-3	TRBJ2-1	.	ASSLDGGPGGNEQF
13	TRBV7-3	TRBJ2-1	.	ASSPSVTSANEQF
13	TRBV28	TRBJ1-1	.	ASSRIVGGHTEAF
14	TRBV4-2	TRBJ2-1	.	ASSQDRPGGGIEQF
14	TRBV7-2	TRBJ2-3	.	ASSSPRDKGTDTQY
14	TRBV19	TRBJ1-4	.	ASSIPAGRRPLKLF
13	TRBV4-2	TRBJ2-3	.	ASSQEAGDADTQY
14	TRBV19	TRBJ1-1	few	ASSIESGQGNTEAF
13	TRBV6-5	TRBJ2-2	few	ASRIGLASPGELF
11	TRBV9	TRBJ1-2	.	ASSALQVHGYT
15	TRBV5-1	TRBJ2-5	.	ASSFLRTGGAPETQY
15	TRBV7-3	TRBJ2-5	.	ASSLSGPAGGKETQY
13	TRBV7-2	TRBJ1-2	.	ASSSARGADYGYT
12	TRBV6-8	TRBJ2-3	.	ASSYMTGRHTQY
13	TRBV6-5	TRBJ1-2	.	ASSSPTGFNYGYT
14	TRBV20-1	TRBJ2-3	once	SASTGTGGRGDTQY
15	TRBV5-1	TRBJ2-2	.	ASSISGRAVGTGELF
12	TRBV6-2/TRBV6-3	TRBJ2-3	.	ASSSLGLGNTQY
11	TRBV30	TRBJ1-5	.	AWDDRSNQPQH
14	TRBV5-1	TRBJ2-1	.	ASSLAWREGYNEQF
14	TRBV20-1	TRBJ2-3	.	SASDPSGGSTDTQY
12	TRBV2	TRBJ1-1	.	ASTRDGRDTEAF
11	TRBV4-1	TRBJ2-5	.	ASSVAGEETQY
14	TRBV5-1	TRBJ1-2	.	ASSLDPAATNYGYT
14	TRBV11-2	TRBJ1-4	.	ASSLLFDTGVEKLF
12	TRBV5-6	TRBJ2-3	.	ASSGTSAGDTQY
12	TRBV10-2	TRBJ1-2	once	ASSEGREGYGYT